The following is a TCR beta chain sequence with its context. Antigen unknown. Reverse transcribing all isolated RNA meant expressed TCRB transcripts were sequenced. TCRdb keeps only in-frame clones here, not all; method: immunoSEQ multiplex PCR. The sample has 550,000 to 850,000 clones; around an eighth are singletons. These data originate in a study of beta chain features in type 1 diabetes. General study findings and limits: Shortening of TCRB CDR3s, moderate but significant, appeared in all four CD4+ subsets of Type 1 diabetes patients.

It was via CD45RO/CCR7/CD25/CD127/CD95/CD27 that CD4+ naive, central memory, regulatory and stem cell-like memory cells were sorted. The V gene lost 3 bases and the J gene lost 0 bases, with 11 bases spanning the gap. This CDR3 is 15 amino acids long. Germline lookup yields CDR1 KGHSH and CDR2 LQKENI. Sequenced sample: naive CD4+ T cells from blood. This chain connects TRBV18 to TRBJ1-1; D remains unclear. The receptor was derived from a man aged 18 to 29 with type 1 diabetes. CDR3 region: CASSPGVGMNTEAFF. In DNA form, the CDR3 reads TGTGCCAGCTCACCCGGGGTGGGAATGAACACTGAAGCTTTCTTT.